One T cell receptor (beta chain) is described in this entry. Its recognized antigen is unknown. No qualities accompany the bases; no much larger clone lies one base away. This entry belongs to a study of T cell responses to AZD1222 COVID-19 vaccine (dated by TCRdb to the early 2020s). About the study as a whole: AZD1222 recipients whose second dose came at about 4 weeks and those whose second dose came at about 12 weeks were combined into one group, since spike-specific TCR depth and breadth did not differ between the two schedules. A total of just over 230 trial participants underwent TCR sequencing, of whom roughly 210 had received two doses of AZD1222 and about 25 had received two doses of the MenACWY control vaccine. Enrollment into the trials was organized by age into subgroups of 18-55, 56-69 and 70-plus years, and those subgroups contained 148, 28 and 57 TCR-sequenced participants, respectively. On the study overall, not on this receptor specifically: Participants were mostly white British and included more females than males, and it was suggested by the authors that clonal diversity may have been underestimated. Reportedly, close to half of the unique spike-specific TCRs recognized epitopes lying outside the regions that are mutated in the B.1.351 and B.1.1.7 variants. A significant rise in spike-specific TCR breadth and depth was observed after two AZD1222 doses relative to day 0 and relative to MenACWY recipients. In the small 56-69-year group, the increase in depth fell short of significance, most likely because of low power. No day 14 peak-response samples were available, so repertoires were characterized only after the peak T cell response. The whole spike protein was spanned by vaccine-associated CD4 TCRs, and dominant responses were seen in regions 160-218 and 743-854. Conclusions about previously exposed vaccinees are limited because only a handful of AZD1222 recipients were SARS-CoV-2 seropositive at baseline.

The CDR3 regions of human TCRbeta chains were analyzed by immunosequencing. On the authors' methods: TCRs in the repertoires were matched against a reference library of SARS-CoV-2-specific TCRs that had been generated with the MIRA antigen-specificity platform. Breadth meant the fraction of unique TCRs that were SARS-CoV-2-associated, whereas depth meant the fraction of total T cells that were SARS-CoV-2-associated. Using the MIRA data, each spike-specific TCR was mapped to the spike region that the TCR reacts to and placed in a CD4 or CD8 class. Log10-transformed breadth and depth values were compared by one-way ANOVA with Sidak's multiple comparisons tests. In its TCRdb copy, this immuneACCESS table keeps in-frame sequences only and misses some clones. Where compared with another copy, unresolved V genes explain less than half of these, and the others have no known cause. V and J calls and clone size are those listed in that table; D and trimming were worked out from the DNA. The sample yields around 70,000 clones; 86% were counted once. The top ten hold about 2.4% of the sample.

The time point label of this sample denotes: baseline before first vaccination. Samples from vaccinated people were obtained from the UK trials COV001 and COV002, which included a single-blind randomized controlled phase 2/3 trial of AZD1222 (ChAdOx1 nCoV-19) in healthy adults. For TCRbeta chain sequencing, PBMC samples from trial participants were taken at day 0 and at day 28 after the second dose. Unmatched junction bases come to 7, with V trimmed by 1 base and J by 6 bases. From the germline V gene (reference sequence), CDR1 is SEHNR and CDR2 is FQNEAQ. The cysteine opens and the phenylalanine closes a CDR3 of 17 amino acids. CDR3 DNA is the only sequence kept; it has 51 bases, read in frame from the first base.

Sequenced material: peripheral blood, taken on day 0 of AZD1222 vaccination. The sequence was obtained from an adult in good health. The rearrangement combines TRBV7-9 with TRBJ1-6; the central 9 bases match TRBD1. For the CDR3, the sequence is CASSLGSGQGGNSPLHF. The DNA sequence is as follows: TGTGCCAGCAGCTTAGGTTCGGGACAGGGAGGTAATTCACCCCTCCACTTT.